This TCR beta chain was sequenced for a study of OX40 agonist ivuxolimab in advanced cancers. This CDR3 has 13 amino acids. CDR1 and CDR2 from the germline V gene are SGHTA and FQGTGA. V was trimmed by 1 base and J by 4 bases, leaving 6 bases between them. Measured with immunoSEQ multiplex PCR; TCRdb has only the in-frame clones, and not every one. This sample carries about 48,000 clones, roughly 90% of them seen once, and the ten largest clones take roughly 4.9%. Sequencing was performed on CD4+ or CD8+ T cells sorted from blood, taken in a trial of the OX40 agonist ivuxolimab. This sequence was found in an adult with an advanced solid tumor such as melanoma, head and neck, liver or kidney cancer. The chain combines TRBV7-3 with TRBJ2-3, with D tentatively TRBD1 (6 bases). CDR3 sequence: CASSLKGADTQYF. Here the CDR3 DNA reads TGTGCCAGCAGCTTAAAGGGGGCAGATACGCAGTATTTT.